Below, 20 T cell receptor beta chains from the same sample are listed, as sequenced in a study of blood T cell repertoires in COVID-19 (dated by TCRdb to about 2020). The library was made by the immunoSEQ multiplex PCR assay. Imported from immuneACCESS, the table was reduced by TCRdb to in-frame sequences with V and J called. These copies leave out some clones; in studies compared against another copy, an unresolved V gene accounts for under half, and the cause of the remainder is not known. The sample has about 190,000 clones on record, around nine tenths of them singletons. The ten most abundant clones make up 2.1% of the sample. The sample was peripheral blood. Receptor source: a man between 65 and 79 years old with active or convalescent COVID-19.

The chain joins TRBV7-9 to TRBJ2-4, with 9 bases that match TRBD2. This CDR3 contains 16 residues. From germline, CDR1 is SEHNR and CDR2 FQNEAQ (reference sequence). The V segment lost 5 bases and the J segment 9 bases; nucleotides outside the gene matches: 14. The chain's CDR3 is CASSSPGLASFGIQYF. The CDR3 DNA reads TGTGCCAGCAGCAGTCCGGGACTAGCTTCTTTCGGCATTCAGTACTTC.

The J gene is TRBJ1-5, the V gene TRBV30; TRBD1 is a possible D gene (6 bases). The germline CDR1 and CDR2 sequences are GTSNPN and SVGIG (reference sequence). This CDR3 has 13 amino acids. The V end was cut by 1 base, the J end by 7 bases, with 11 bases between. As DNA, the CDR3 is TGTGCCTGGAGTGGACAGGTGTACCAGCCCCAGCATTTT. Translating it yields CAWSGQVYQPQHF.

V and J are TRBV2 and TRBJ1-1; TRBD1 agrees at 7 bases. The germline V gene has CDR1 SNHLY and CDR2 FYNNEI. CDR3 size: 14 residues. V was clipped by 6 bases and J by 4 bases; unmatched bases: 8. For the CDR3, the DNA is TGTGCCAGCAGGCCGACAGGGCGGGGCACTGAAGCTTTCTTT. This sequence encodes CASRPTGRGTEAFF.

The chain employs TRBV6-5 and TRBJ1-6; 12 bases agree with TRBD1. V gave up 4 bases and J gave up 9 bases; unmatched junction bases: 4. This CDR3 comprises 15 residues. Germline loops: CDR1 MNHEY, CDR2 SVGAGI. The CDR3 bases are TGTGCCAGCAGTTCCGGGACAGGGGGCCCTTCACCCCTCCACTTT. Its translation is CASSSGTGGPSPLHF.

A note on this clone: Since no conserved phenylalanine or tryptophan closes the CDR3, a read error is the likely cause. The DNA is left out, because the CDR3 cannot be placed on it with certainty; the CDR3 is given as TCRdb lists it. This chain uses TRBV5-4 with TRBJ2-2; whether TRBD2, the table's D call, matches the DNA was not checked. The CDR3 sequence runs 14 residues, both termini included. Germline V lookup: CDR1 SGHNT, CDR2 YYREEE (reference sequence). The CDR3 loop reads CASTRSSGVSGLRV.

V usage is TRBV28 and J usage is TRBJ1-5; 8 bases line up with TRBD1. V trimming: 8 bases; J trimming: 4 bases; junction bases outside the gene matches: 7. CDR1 and CDR2 (germline): MDHEN, SYDVKM. The CDR3 is 14 amino acids. CDR3 region: CASGDRTGNQPQHF. The CDR3 DNA sequence: TGTGCCAGCGGGGACAGGACTGGAAATCAGCCCCAGCATTTT.

The gene calls are TRBV28 and TRBJ1-2; 7 positions match TRBD1. The CDR3 sequence is 12 residues long. V shed 6 bases, J shed 8 bases, and the junction held 6 bases outside the gene matches. From germline, CDR1 is MDHEN and CDR2 SYDVKM. The CDR3 DNA sequence: TGTGCCAGCAGGACAGGGCCGGGAGGCTACACCTTC. As protein: CASRTGPGGYTF.

The chain has TRBV19 and TRBJ2-7, with D possibly TRBD2 on 6 matching bases. Per germline, CDR1 LNHDA and CDR2 SQIVND (reference sequence). This CDR3 contains 12 residues. V was pared by 7 bases and J by 6 bases, with 13 bases between. CDR3 in amino acids: CASKSVGGEQYF. The CDR3 DNA sequence: TGTGCCAGTAAGTCTGTGGGGGGCGAGCAGTACTTC.

The rearrangement joins TRBV28 to TRBJ1-6; TRBD1 aligns across 9 bases. The V and J ends lost 3 bases and 9 bases, in that order; junction bases with no gene match: 9. The germline V gene encodes CDR1 MDHEN and CDR2 SYDVKM. The CDR3 loop spans 16 amino acids. CDR3 nucleotide sequence: TGTGCCAGCAGTTTCGCCGGGACAGGGTATCGTTCACCCCTCCACTTT. The encoded protein is CASSFAGTGYRSPLHF.

The chain couples TRBV6-2 or TRBV6-3 to TRBJ1-5; D remains unclear. Trimming removed 4 bases from V and 0 bases from J, with 10 bases in between. This CDR3 has 15 amino acids. Per germline, CDR1 MNHEY and CDR2 SVGEGT. The CDR3: CASSSTGYSNQPQHF. CDR3 nucleotide sequence: TGTGCCAGCAGTTCGACTGGCTATAGCAATCAGCCCCAGCATTTT.

V and J are TRBV28 and TRBJ2-7, with a possible D match to TRBD1 (6 bases). Germline CDR1 reads MDHEN; CDR2 reads SYDVKM. The CDR3 runs 12 residues. The ends were cut back, 6 bases at V and 6 bases at J, with 12 bases in the middle. CDR3 loop: CASRIQGSEQYF. The CDR3 nucleotides are TGTGCCAGCAGGATACAGGGATCCGAGCAGTACTTC. The variable domain in full, completed from reference TRBV28 and TRBJ2-7, reads DVKVTQSSRYLVKRTGEKVFLECVQDMDHENMFWYRQDPGLGLRLIYFSYDVKMKEKGDIPEGYSVSREKKERFSLILESASTNQTSMYLCASRIQGSEQYFGPGTRLTVT.

A note on this clone: This CDR3 is also generated by other DNA sequences in the sample. The genes are TRBV19 and TRBJ1-5, with a possible D match to TRBD1 (5 bases). CDR3 length: 12 amino acids. V lost 3 bases and J 7 bases, leaving 7 bases between the germline ends. Germline V gene sequence: CDR1 LNHDA, CDR2 SQIVND (reference sequence). The DNA of the CDR3 is TGTGCCAGTAGTATCCAGGGACAGCCCCAGCATTTT. It specifies CASSIQGQPQHF.

This clone was detected once. The rearrangement uses TRBV6-2 or TRBV6-3 and TRBJ2-1; TRBD2 aligns across 10 bases. Trimming at V came to 6 bases and at J to 0 bases, leaving 8 bases not matched to a gene. Germline V CDR1 and CDR2: MNHEY, SVGEGT. The CDR3 has 17 residues. The CDR3 nucleotides are TGTGCCAGCAGCTCGAGCGGGAGGGCGAGCTCCTACAATGAGCAGTTCTTC. It codes for CASSSSGRASSYNEQFF.

This sequence joins TRBV27 and TRBJ1-6, with D unresolved. V lost 0 bases and J lost 5, with 17 bases in between. This CDR3 has 18 amino acids. Germline assignment: CDR1 MNHEY and CDR2 SMNVEV (reference sequence). The CDR3 sequence: CASSLSWTGGPNNSPLHF. CDR3 in DNA: TGTGCCAGCAGTTTATCCTGGACTGGCGGACCAAATAATTCACCCCTCCACTTT.

This sequence joins TRBV29-1 and TRBJ2-7, with unresolved D. Germline CDR1 is SQVTM and CDR2 is ANQGSEA. This CDR3 has 15 amino acids. V lost 4 bases to trimming and J lost 6 bases, with 22 bases between them. The CDR3 reads CSVAPLSRPSSEQYF. CDR3 sequence (DNA): TGCAGCGTTGCCCCCCTGTCCAGGCCCAGCAGCGAGCAGTACTTC.

This clone was recorded once. The CDR3 DNA sequence: TGTGCCAGTAAGACCAAGGGGGCGGGTTCTTACAATGAGCAGTTCTTC. Its protein is CASKTKGAGSYNEQFF. The chain carries TRBV2 and TRBJ2-1; 7 bases line up with TRBD1. Germline V gene sequence: CDR1 SNHLY, CDR2 FYNNEI. V was clipped by 9 bases and J by 4 bases; unmatched bases: 15. The CDR3 is 16 amino acids.

The genes are TRBV28 and TRBJ2-1; D is unclear. Trimming shortened V by 4 bases and J by 9 bases, and 7 bases separated the two germline ends. Germline V gene lookup returns CDR1 MDHEN and CDR2 SYDVKM. The CDR3 spans 11 residues. The CDR3 loop reads CASSSVGEQFF. The CDR3, as DNA: TGTGCCAGCAGTTCGGTTGGTGAGCAGTTCTTC. Full variable domain (outside the CDR3, taken from reference TRBV28 and TRBJ2-1): DVKVTQSSRYLVKRTGEKVFLECVQDMDHENMFWYRQDPGLGLRLIYFSYDVKMKEKGDIPEGYSVSREKKERFSLILESASTNQTSMYLCASSSVGEQFFGPGTRLTVL.

V gene TRBV6-6 combines with J gene TRBJ2-1; D tentatively reads TRBD1 or TRBD2 (5 bases each). This CDR3 spans 15 amino acids. Looked up from germline, CDR1 is MNHNY and CDR2 is SVGAGI (reference sequence). The V end was cut by 5 bases, the J end by 1 base, with 12 bases between. In nucleotides, the CDR3 is TGTGCCAGCAGTCGACAGACGGGATCCTACAATGAGCAGTTCTTC. This encodes CASSRQTGSYNEQFF.

The chain recombines TRBV5-1 with TRBJ1-2, with a possible D match to TRBD1 (5 bases). The CDR3 has 13 amino acids. V was shortened by 5 bases and J by 3 bases, with 11 bases between the two germline ends. Germline loops: CDR1 SGHRS, CDR2 YFSETQ. The CDR3 loop is CASSSTAYYGYTF. CDR3 nucleotide sequence: TGCGCCAGCAGTTCGACAGCATACTATGGCTACACCTTC.

This sequence joins TRBV18 and TRBJ2-2; D not certain. Trimming took 3 bases from V and 6 from J, leaving 11 bases between them. Germline V CDR1 and CDR2: KGHSH, LQKENI. The CDR3 runs 14 residues. The CDR3, as DNA: TGTGCCAGCTCACCGGCGACAAGGCCCGGGGAGCTGTTTTTT. As protein: CASSPATRPGELFF.